Included here is one T cell receptor beta chain sequence, with context. Its antigen remains unknown. The sample originates from a study of T cell responses to AZD1222 COVID-19 vaccine. Study information: Whether given at about 4 or about 12 weeks, second doses were pooled. Broader study findings: Clonal diversity was possibly underestimated, and the donors were mostly white British, with more females.

Trimming removed 6 bases from V and 13 bases from J; junction bases left unmatched: 17. The CDR3 has 14 residues. Germline-derived CDR1 and CDR2 are SGHVS and FQNEAQ. Sequenced by immunoSEQ multiplex PCR; TCRdb stores in-frame clones only, minus some. The table has around 100,000 clones, roughly 90% seen once. This sequence joins TRBV7-8 and TRBJ2-5, with 7 bases that match TRBD1. Here the sequenced sample was peripheral blood, taken on day 0 of AZD1222 vaccination. The clonotype was recovered from an adult in good health. CDR3 nucleotides: TGTGCCAGCAGATTCCAGGGGGAAGGACCCTCCAGGTACTTC. Protein product: CASRFQGEGPSRYF.